This T cell receptor beta chain was sequenced in a study of blood T cell repertoires in COVID-19 (dated by TCRdb to about 2020). Background on the whole study: The collaborator samples originated in the United States, Italy and Spain and spanned the acute and convalescent phases of COVID-19. The prospective study material was composed of cDNA or gDNA derived from T cells, B-cell-depleted T cells, or PBMCs. Deeply sampled blood TCRbeta repertoires from subjects exposed to, actively infected with, or recovered from COVID-19 were included in the dataset. The repertoires were released in a freely available public database meant as a resource for research on the immune response to SARS-CoV-2. The samples were drawn from the first 160 participants of the ongoing ImmuneRACE study and from 950 to 1,500 subjects provided by 6 global collaborators. A de-identified subject ID, COVID-19 status, age in years and sex were almost always included in the sample metadata. HLA class I and class II types, where available, came from metadata supplied by the sample provider rather than from assay-based typing.

In Seattle, one collaborating source enrolled patients while the infection was active and tracked those patients longitudinally over the course of disease. Collaborating institutions collected whole blood in K2EDTA tubes following their own protocols. Collaborator samples were shipped for TCRbeta analysis as frozen whole blood, isolated PBMCs, or DNA extracted from either sample type. This clone has only one observation. Its antigen is not yet known. Per-base qualities were not stored, and no clone one base away is much larger. TCRbeta CDR3 regions were amplified from genomic DNA using the immunoSEQ Assay, a bias-controlled multiplex PCR. The paper's processing steps were these. Nucleated cell counts per sample were estimated from amplification of reference gene primers within the assay. Sequence reads were collapsed and filtered to measure the absolute abundance of every unique TCRbeta CDR3 rearrangement. Productive Simpson clonality was computed per sample as the square root of Simpson's diversity index over productive rearrangements. TCRdb mirrors the immuneACCESS table, restricted to in-frame sequences. Some clones are absent from its copies; in checked studies, under half trace to an unresolved V gene, and the reason for the others is unknown. That table is the source of V, J and clone size, and D and trimming were worked out from the DNA. The sample yields roughly 190,000 clones; 85% to 95% were counted once. The ten top clones hold 0.7% to 0.8% of the sample.

What the study reported, not specific to this receptor: How much clinical and demographic metadata was included differed by source and by participant, and the metadata was provided uncurated.

The CDR3 spans 13 residues, from the cysteine through the phenylalanine. The kept DNA is CDR3 alone, 39 bases in frame from the first base. The junction shows trimming of 2 bases on V and 4 bases on J, plus 8 bases between the germline ends. The germline V gene yields MGHRA for CDR1 and YSYEKL for CDR2. The rearrangement combines TRBV4-1 with TRBJ2-5, with an unclear D gene assignment. Sequencing input: peripheral blood. The sequence derives from a man aged 25 to 40 with COVID-19, enrolled during active disease. The DNA is TGCGCCAGCAGCCAATGGCGCGGAGAGACCCAGTACTTC. This codes for CASSQWRGETQYF.